The clone carrying this TCR beta chain has a handful of counts. The antigen remains undetermined. The time point denotes: pretreatment peripheral blood. Patients suffered from locally advanced or metastatic urothelial carcinoma. These data belong to a study of PD-L1 blockade in urothelial cancer. Here immunoSEQ multiplex PCR was the method, and the copy in TCRdb shows in-frame clones only, minus some. The table shows roughly 38,000 clones, with about four fifths occurring only once. Study-wide points: Better progression-free and overall survival followed lower pretreatment blood clonality.

This CDR3 contains 14 residues. Unmatched junction bases numbered 3, after V lost 6 bases and J lost 3 bases. Germline CDR1 reads SGHVS; CDR2 reads FQNEAQ. This chain joins TRBV7-8 and TRBJ1-4; 8 positions match TRBD1. The sample consisted of PBMCs, taken around atezolizumab (anti-PD-L1) treatment. This TCR was sampled from a man aged 60 to 75 with urothelial cancer. The CDR3 spells CASRTDRANEKLFF. CDR3 sequence (DNA): TGTGCCAGCAGGACGGACAGGGCTAATGAAAAACTGTTTTTT.